One sample yielded the 6 T cell receptor beta chains listed below, sequenced in a study of T cell responses to AZD1222 COVID-19 vaccine. Some clones are missing from TCRdb's copy, which holds only in-frame ones; the method was immunoSEQ multiplex PCR. The sample includes more than 150,000 clones, about 90% of them seen just once. This specimen consisted of peripheral blood, obtained on day 0 of MenACWY control vaccination. The origin of the receptors is an adult in good health.

The CDR3 coding sequence is TGTGCCAGCAGTTTCCGGGACAGGGCCCCCTACGAGCAGTACTTC. The encoded protein is CASSFRDRAPYEQYF. V is TRBV27 and J is TRBJ2-7; 9 bases match TRBD1. The CDR3 has 15 residues. With V trimmed by 3 bases and J by 2 bases, 5 bases remained unmatched. Germline CDR1 is MNHEY and CDR2 is SMNVEV (reference sequence).

This clone was recorded once. The V and J genes are TRBV2 and TRBJ2-5; D is possibly TRBD1 (5 bases). Germline V gives CDR1 SNHLY, CDR2 FYNNEI. V lost 2 bases, J lost 3 bases, and 19 bases lay in between. The CDR3 totals 17 residues. CDR3 loop: CASSEPQDSVGKETQYF. DNA for the CDR3: TGTGCCAGCAGTGAACCCCAAGACAGTGTAGGAAAAGAGACCCAGTACTTC.

The chain joins TRBV18 to TRBJ2-1; unclear D gene. The V end was cut by 3 bases, the J end by 2 bases, with 8 bases between. Germline loops: CDR1 KGHSH, CDR2 LQKENI. The CDR3 runs to 14 residues. The CDR3 bases are TGTGCCAGCTCACCCATGAAGACCTACAATGAGCAGTTCTTC. This translates into CASSPMKTYNEQFF. Complete variable domain (other parts from reference TRBV18 and TRBJ2-1): NAGVMQNPRHLVRRRGQEARLRCSPMKGHSHVYWYRQLPEEGLKFMVYLQKENIIDESGMPKERFSAEFPKEGPSILRIQQVVRGDSAAYFCASSPMKTYNEQFFGPGTRLTVL.

The chain has TRBV6-5 and TRBJ2-1, with 8 bases aligning to TRBD2. The CDR3 is made up of 12 amino acids. Germline V CDR1 and CDR2: MNHEY, SVGAGI. V was clipped by 7 bases and J by 6 bases; unmatched bases: 2. CDR3 residues: CASTGTSNEQFF. CDR3 sequence (DNA): TGTGCCAGCACCGGGACTAGCAATGAGCAGTTCTTC.

This clone was counted a single time. The chain links TRBV6-1 to TRBJ1-4; D gene unclear. V lost 4 bases, J lost 0 bases, and 12 bases lay in between. This CDR3 contains 16 residues. The germline gives CDR1 MNHNS, CDR2 SASEGT. The CDR3 DNA sequence: TGTGCCAGCAGTGGAGGCTGGAGTACAACTAATGAAAAACTGTTTTTT. It encodes CASSGGWSTTNEKLFF.

This chain links TRBV6-2 or TRBV6-3 with TRBJ2-1; 13 nucleotides align to TRBD2. Trimming took 4 bases from V and 0 from J; bases not matched to a gene: 9. Looked up from germline, CDR1 is MNHEY and CDR2 is SVGEGT. The CDR3 length is 19 residues. Here the CDR3 DNA reads TGTGCCAGCAGTTCCATCGGACTAGCGGGGGTTCCCTCCTACAATGAGCAGTTCTTC. This translates into CASSSIGLAGVPSYNEQFF.